This T cell receptor (beta chain) is drawn from a study of persistence of HIV-infected CD4 T cells. The libraries were made with immunoSEQ version 4 in survey mode. Genomic DNA was diluted to around 10 ng/uL, up to roughly 1 ug per sample. Using immunoSEQ multiplex PCR, the repertoire was profiled, and TCRdb retains in-frame clones only, with some absent. The data contain approximately 45,000 clones, approximately 90% of them singletons. Anti-CD3/anti-CD28 beads served as a nonspecific positive control stimulus. CD4+ T cells upregulating both CD40 ligand and CD69 were sorted as responding cells. In regard to this clone: The antigen is not known.

Sequencing was performed on CD4+ T cells sorted from PBMCs after 18-hour stimulation, taken from a patient who received antiretroviral therapy. The receptor was derived from an adult woman with HIV who was CMV-seropositive.

The CDR3: CAIMSGSSINSPLHF. The CDR3, as DNA: TGTGCCATCATGTCGGGATCTTCTATTAATTCACCCCTCCACTTT. The chain is built from TRBV10-3 and TRBJ1-6; D is uncertain. V was cut by 7 bases and J by 6 bases, with 16 bases left in between. Looked up from germline, CDR1 is ENHRY and CDR2 is SYGVKD. This CDR3 spans 15 amino acids.